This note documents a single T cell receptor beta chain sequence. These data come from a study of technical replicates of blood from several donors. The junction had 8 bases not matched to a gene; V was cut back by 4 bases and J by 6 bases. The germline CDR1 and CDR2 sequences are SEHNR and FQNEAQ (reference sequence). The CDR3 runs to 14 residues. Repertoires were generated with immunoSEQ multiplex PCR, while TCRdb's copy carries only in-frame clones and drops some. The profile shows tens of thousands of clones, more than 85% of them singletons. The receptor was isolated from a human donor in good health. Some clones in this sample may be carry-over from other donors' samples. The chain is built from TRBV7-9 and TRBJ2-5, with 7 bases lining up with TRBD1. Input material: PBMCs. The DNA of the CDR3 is TGTGCCAGCAGCTCCCCGCAGGGGGTGAAGACCCAGTACTTC. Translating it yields CASSSPQGVKTQYF.